A selection of T cell receptor beta chains follows, all from one sample in a study of CD8+CD57+ T cells in acquired aplastic anemia. TCRdb reanalysed the reads using MiXCR and keeps one entry per CDR3 protein. In the table there are approximately 200,000 distinct CDR3 sequences, less than 60% of which are singletons. The specimen sequenced was sorted CD4+, CD8+, or CD8+CD57+ T cells (not recorded which) from PBMCs. The receptors shown here come from a human donor with aplastic anemia. Each CDR3 is given without its conserved first and last residue. Each record gives: V gene, CDR3 length, D gene, CDR3 protein. D genes are given only for firm matches.

V gene: TRBV20-1; CDR3 length: 12; D gene: TRBD2; CDR3 protein: SARGTSGTWEQY
V gene: TRBV19; CDR3 length: 15; D gene: TRBD1; CDR3 protein: ASSILGQGGANYGYT
V gene: TRBV20-1; CDR3 length: 13; D gene: -; CDR3 protein: SARVQGNTNSPLH
V gene: TRBV10-3; CDR3 length: 12; D gene: -; CDR3 protein: ASRQGQNSSPLH
V gene: TRBV19; CDR3 length: 11; D gene: -; CDR3 protein: ASSVRQNTEAF
V gene: TRBV30; CDR3 length: 11; D gene: TRBD1; CDR3 protein: AWSNRGPYGYT
V gene: TRBV29-1; CDR3 length: 12; D gene: -; CDR3 protein: SVVGRGRSYEQY
V gene: TRBV9; CDR3 length: 12; D gene: TRBD2; CDR3 protein: ASSKPGLGVGQY
V gene: TRBV5-1; CDR3 length: 13; D gene: -; CDR3 protein: ASSLEGFSGNTIY
V gene: TRBV28; CDR3 length: 10; D gene: -; CDR3 protein: ASGNSVYGYT
V gene: TRBV25-1; CDR3 length: 12; D gene: TRBD1; CDR3 protein: ASSDWTGNYGYT
V gene: TRBV7-6; CDR3 length: 13; D gene: -; CDR3 protein: ASSPPGLPNTEAF
V gene: TRBV5-1; CDR3 length: 17; D gene: TRBD1; CDR3 protein: ASSLGRIVRDRASYGYT
V gene: TRBV7-8; CDR3 length: 13; D gene: -; CDR3 protein: ASSRLEGSGQPQH
V gene: TRBV20-1; CDR3 length: 13; D gene: -; CDR3 protein: SATVLGESRSPLH
V gene: TRBV7-8; CDR3 length: 11; D gene: -; CDR3 protein: ASSLGPGQPQH
V gene: TRBV11-2; CDR3 length: 13; D gene: -; CDR3 protein: ASSLDSSPQETQY
V gene: TRBV10-3; CDR3 length: 13; D gene: -; CDR3 protein: AISFSVKTNYGYT
V gene: TRBV2; CDR3 length: 15; D gene: TRBD1; CDR3 protein: ASSDNSWGQLNTEAF
V gene: TRBV9; CDR3 length: 12; D gene: TRBD2; CDR3 protein: ASSLTGGGNEQY
V gene: TRBV7-9; CDR3 length: 18; D gene: -; CDR3 protein: ASSYARAATQSLATDTQY
V gene: TRBV10-3; CDR3 length: 11; D gene: -; CDR3 protein: AISGAEGSPLH
V gene: TRBV25-1; CDR3 length: 15; D gene: -; CDR3 protein: ASSVSHRLSYNSPLH
V gene: TRBV5-1; CDR3 length: 12; D gene: TRBD2; CDR3 protein: ASSSGTSRGELF
V gene: TRBV2; CDR3 length: 12; D gene: TRBD2; CDR3 protein: ASSGGLAAGELF
V gene: TRBV20-1; CDR3 length: 13; D gene: TRBD1; CDR3 protein: SARSTGTGWSPLH
V gene: TRBV27; CDR3 length: 11; D gene: -; CDR3 protein: ASSSTGLGGYT
V gene: TRBV9; CDR3 length: 15; D gene: -; CDR3 protein: ASSPRDVGSGANVLT
V gene: TRBV7-8; CDR3 length: 13; D gene: -; CDR3 protein: ASSLVGLNTDTQY
V gene: TRBV7-3; CDR3 length: 11; D gene: TRBD1; CDR3 protein: ASSRDRGTEAF
V gene: TRBV20-1; CDR3 length: 8; D gene: -; CDR3 protein: SASEVEQY
V gene: TRBV7-2; CDR3 length: 13; D gene: -; CDR3 protein: ASSTRTQSTDTQY
V gene: TRBV15; CDR3 length: 12; D gene: TRBD1; CDR3 protein: ATRTGTGVDQQY
V gene: TRBV20-1; CDR3 length: 13; D gene: -; CDR3 protein: SARVSGYSNQPQH
V gene: TRBV19; CDR3 length: 12; D gene: -; CDR3 protein: ASSMGLEKYEQY